Shown below are 31 T cell receptor beta chains from a single sample sequenced in a study of human versus mouse CDR3 diversity and MHC coevolution. Clones were sequenced by immunoSEQ multiplex PCR, and TCRdb holds only the in-frame ones, with some missing. The sample records around 74,000 clones, around 92% being singletons. Sequencing was performed on naive CD4+ T cells from blood. Subset denoted: CD45RO-negative CD62L-positive naive CD4 T cells. Receptors originate from a person aged 25 to 75 in good health.

The CDR3 bases are TGTGCCAGCAGCTTTTATGAGACCCAGTACTTC. It codes for CASSFYETQYF. V is TRBV7-2 and J is TRBJ2-5; the D is unclear. This CDR3 has 11 amino acids. V was clipped by 3 bases and J by 5 bases, with 4 bases between them. Germline V CDR1 and CDR2: SGHTA, FQGNSA.

The rearrangement joins TRBV4-1 to TRBJ1-1, with D tentatively TRBD1 (5 bases). Trimming stripped 0 bases from V and 4 bases from J, with 12 bases between. The CDR3 has 15 residues. Per the germline V gene, CDR1 is MGHRA and CDR2 is YSYEKL. CDR3 nucleotide sequence: TGCGCCAGCAGCCAAGACCCGGGGGGAGGCACTGAAGCTTTCTTT. It translates to CASSQDPGGGTEAFF.

The chain has TRBV5-1 and TRBJ1-5; weak D call: TRBD1 (5 bases). V lost 4 bases and J lost 2, with 13 bases in between. The CDR3 is 15 residues long. The germline gives CDR1 SGHRS, CDR2 YFSETQ. DNA for the CDR3: TGCGCCAGCAGCCAAACAGGTGAAGGCAATCAGCCCCAGCATTTT. Translating it yields CASSQTGEGNQPQHF.

CDR3 DNA: TGTGCCAGCAGTTTCGGACAGGGGGAAGGACAGCCCCAGCATTTT. It translates to CASSFGQGEGQPQHF. The chain has TRBV6-5 and TRBJ1-5; 10 bases match TRBD1. This CDR3 comprises 15 residues. V was clipped by 4 bases and J by 7 bases; unmatched bases: 7. Germline V gives CDR1 MNHEY, CDR2 SVGAGI.

V gene TRBV5-1 combines with J gene TRBJ1-1; tentatively, D is TRBD1 (6 bases). The length of the CDR3 is 15 residues. Germline V gene sequence: CDR1 SGHRS, CDR2 YFSETQ. V was trimmed by 0 bases and J by 6 bases, leaving 15 bases between them. The CDR3 loop reads CASSLEGRGYPEAFF. In DNA form, the CDR3 reads TGCGCCAGCAGCTTGGAGGGCAGGGGTTATCCTGAAGCTTTCTTT.

V is TRBV7-2 and J is TRBJ1-2, with 7 bases matching TRBD1. Germline CDR1 SGHTA, CDR2 FQGNSA. V shed 0 bases, J shed 3 bases, and the junction held 7 bases outside the gene matches. The CDR3 is made up of 16 amino acids. In DNA form, the CDR3 reads TGTGCCAGCAGCTTAGCGCTACAGGGGAGAGACTATGGCTACACCTTC. Its translation: CASSLALQGRDYGYTF.

The V and J genes are TRBV7-9 and TRBJ1-2; tentatively, D is TRBD1 (6 bases). This CDR3 has 15 amino acids. Trimming pared 0 bases from V and 7 bases from J, leaving 15 bases between. Looked up from germline, CDR1 is SEHNR and CDR2 is FQNEAQ (reference sequence). This chain's CDR3 is CASSLANTGIAGYTF. CDR3 DNA: TGTGCCAGCAGCTTAGCGAATACAGGGATTGCTGGCTACACCTTC.

The V call is TRBV6-5, the J call TRBJ2-1; 9 positions match TRBD2. The CDR3 covers 16 residues. Unmatched junction bases numbered 8, after V lost 0 bases and J lost 8 bases. CDR1 MNHEY and CDR2 SVGAGI come from the germline V gene. The DNA of the CDR3 is TGTGCCAGCAGTTACTCAGTGGGCGGGGGGGCGGATGAGCAGTTCTTC. Translated, it gives CASSYSVGGGADEQFF.

The table lists this clone with a few counts. The CDR3 DNA sequence: TGTGCCAGCAGGAGGGACAGGGGGCAATCTGGCTACACCTTC. Encoded protein: CASRRDRGQSGYTF. This chain uses TRBV6-1 with TRBJ1-2, with 12 bases that match TRBD1. The CDR3 extends over 14 amino acids. CDR1 and CDR2 (germline): MNHNS, SASEGT. The V segment lost 6 bases and the J segment 7 bases; nucleotides outside the gene matches: 6.

The rearrangement uses TRBV7-6 and TRBJ2-7; D may be TRBD2 (6 bases). V lost 5 bases and J 0 bases, leaving 17 bases between the germline ends. The V gene's germline CDR1 is SGHVS and CDR2 FNYEAQ. The CDR3 is 16 residues long. CDR3 loop: CASSPNTGTASYEQYF. The DNA of the CDR3 is TGTGCCAGCAGCCCCAACACCGGGACTGCCTCCTACGAGCAGTACTTC.

The chain employs TRBV30 and TRBJ2-7; 7 bases align to TRBD2. V lost 0 bases, J lost 0 bases, and 2 bases stayed unmatched. Germline V gene sequence: CDR1 GTSNPN, CDR2 SVGIG (reference sequence). This CDR3 is built from 14 residues. The CDR3 protein is CAWSVGGISYEQYF. CDR3 bases: TGTGCCTGGAGTGTGGGGGGGATCTCCTACGAGCAGTACTTC.

The chain is built from TRBV30 and TRBJ2-1, with no clear D. The V gene lost 6 bases and the J gene lost 0 bases, with 12 bases spanning the gap. Germline V gene data show CDR1 as GTSNPN and CDR2 as SVGIG (reference sequence). The CDR3 is 14 amino acids. DNA of the CDR3: TGTGCCTGCACTGCGCGCGGCTCCTACAATGAGCAGTTCTTC. This sequence encodes CACTARGSYNEQFF.

This clone was detected once. The chain carries TRBV11-1 and TRBJ2-5, with TRBD2 matching over 9 bases. V lost 2 bases to trimming and J lost 5 bases; unmatched junction nucleotides: 9. Germline V gene sequence: CDR1 SGHAT, CDR2 FQDESV (reference sequence). This CDR3 is built from 16 residues. CDR3 residues: CASSLRGGGGPETQYF. The CDR3, as DNA: TGTGCCAGCAGCTTAAGGGGCGGGGGGGGTCCGGAGACCCAGTACTTC.

The rearrangement links TRBV18 to TRBJ2-5; D perhaps matches TRBD1 (6 bases). Germline CDR1 and CDR2: KGHSH and LQKENI. The CDR3 totals 15 residues. The ends were cut back, 2 bases at V and 1 base at J, with 11 bases in the middle. The CDR3 DNA reads as TGTGCCAGCTCACCATACTCACAGGGCCAAGAGACCCAGTACTTC. It specifies CASSPYSQGQETQYF. The complete variable domain, with remaining parts taken from reference TRBV18 and TRBJ2-5, reads NAGVMQNPRHLVRRRGQEARLRCSPMKGHSHVYWYRQLPEEGLKFMVYLQKENIIDESGMPKERFSAEFPKEGPSILRIQQVVRGDSAAYFCASSPYSQGQETQYFGPGTRLLVL.

This clone was recorded once. The chain carries TRBV11-2 and TRBJ1-2; the D gene is possibly TRBD1 (5 bases). Germline CDR1 and CDR2: SGHAT and FQNNGV. CDR3 length: 13 amino acids. Trimming removed 1 base from V and 7 bases from J, with 10 bases in between. As DNA, the CDR3 is TGTGCCAGCAGCTTAGCGGGGGAGATTGGCTACACCTTC. As protein: CASSLAGEIGYTF.

The CDR3 reads CASSLSAVATNEKLFF. The CDR3 DNA sequence: TGTGCCAGCAGTTTATCGGCAGTTGCAACTAATGAAAAACTGTTTTTT. This chain joins TRBV27 and TRBJ1-4; D unresolved. CDR1 and CDR2 from the germline V gene are MNHEY and SMNVEV (reference sequence). Trimming left V 0 bases short and J 0 bases short, with 8 bases between. The CDR3 totals 16 residues.

This chain joins TRBV28 and TRBJ1-5, with 7 bases identical to TRBD1. Looked up from germline, CDR1 is MDHEN and CDR2 is SYDVKM. Trimming at V came to 8 bases and at J to 4 bases, leaving 8 bases not matched to a gene. The CDR3 runs 14 residues. CDR3 in amino acids: CASAGTAINQPQHF. CDR3 coding DNA: TGTGCCAGCGCCGGGACAGCCATTAATCAGCCCCAGCATTTT.

The chain employs TRBV18 and TRBJ1-5; possibly TRBD1 for D (6 bases). Germline V gene lookup returns CDR1 KGHSH and CDR2 LQKENI. Trimming cost V 2 bases and J 6 bases, with 8 bases left between them. The CDR3 spans 13 residues. CDR3 loop: CASSPEGVQPQHF. CDR3 bases: TGTGCCAGCTCACCAGAGGGGGTTCAGCCCCAGCATTTT.

This chain joins TRBV6-1 and TRBJ2-1; 7 bases map to TRBD2. The CDR3 is made up of 15 amino acids. The V segment lost 3 bases and the J segment 1 base; nucleotides outside the gene matches: 3. Germline lookup yields CDR1 MNHNS and CDR2 SASEGT. In nucleotides, the CDR3 is TGTGCCAGCAGTGACCACGGGGGGTCCTACAATGAGCAGTTCTTC. Protein: CASSDHGGSYNEQFF.

As regards this clone: One end of the junction does not line up with germline, which may come from a read error. V is TRBV10-1 and J is TRBJ2-2, with 7 bases fitting TRBD1. Germline CDR1 is WNHNN and CDR2 is SYGVQD (reference sequence). CDR3 length: 16 residues. CDR3 amino acids: CVSRNGTAWNTGELFF. The CDR3 DNA follows: TGCGTCAGCAGGAACGGGACAGCCTGGAACACCGGGGAGCTGTTTTTT.

The chain joins TRBV6-6 to TRBJ1-2, with a weak D call TRBD1 (6 bases). Germline CDR1 and CDR2: MNHNY and SVGAGI (reference sequence). Trimming left V 6 bases short and J 4 bases short, with 12 bases between. The CDR3 sequence is 13 residues long. The CDR3 reads CASSFDRLYGYTF. The DNA for the CDR3 is TGTGCCAGCAGCTTCGACAGGCTCTATGGCTACACCTTC.

This clone was seen just once. J is TRBJ1-1 and V is TRBV11-2; D gene ambiguous. The CDR3 sequence is 14 residues long. V was shortened by 5 bases and J by 5 bases, with 15 bases between the two germline ends. Germline CDR1 is SGHAT and CDR2 is FQNNGV. The CDR3 nucleotides are TGTGCCAGCAGCCCCCGAAGCCCGGGGACTGAAGCTTTCTTT. Amino acids: CASSPRSPGTEAFF.

This chain connects TRBV11-2 to TRBJ1-6; TRBD1 is a possible D gene (6 bases). This CDR3 has 16 residues. Germline CDR1 is SGHAT and CDR2 is FQNNGV. The ends were cut back, 5 bases at V and 3 bases at J, with 14 bases in the middle. The CDR3 nucleotides are TGTGCCAGCAGCACGGACAAGGGGGTCTATAATTCACCCCTCCACTTT. This encodes CASSTDKGVYNSPLHF.

The rearrangement joins TRBV19 to TRBJ2-5; 9 bases map to TRBD1. Matching the DNA end better, TRBJ2-7 makes the J call doubtful. This CDR3 region has 17 residues. Germline values: CDR1 LNHDA, CDR2 SQIVND (reference sequence). CDR3 in amino acids: CASSIDVTGTGSYEQYF. The CDR3 DNA reads as TGTGCCAGTAGTATAGATGTCACCGGGACAGGGTCGTACGAGCAGTACTTC.

The J gene is TRBJ1-5, the V gene TRBV15; TRBD1 might be the D (6 bases). Germline V gives CDR1 LNHNV, CDR2 YYDKDF (reference sequence). The CDR3 spans 18 residues. V lost 2 bases and J lost 3, with 20 bases in between. The CDR3 loop is CATSRPTRTTGYNQPQHF. The CDR3, as DNA: TGTGCCACCAGCAGACCAACCCGGACGACAGGATACAATCAGCCCCAGCATTTT.

V gene TRBV2 combines with J gene TRBJ1-4; the match to TRBD1 covers 7 bases. This CDR3 contains 15 residues. Germline CDR1 and CDR2: SNHLY and FYNNEI. Germline trimming cut 8 bases from V and 8 bases from J; bases unmatched to any gene: 14. CDR3 in amino acids: CASLYPGTEPEKLFF. In nucleotides, the CDR3 is TGTGCCAGCCTATACCCCGGGACAGAGCCAGAAAAACTGTTTTTT.

This clone came up once. The chain employs TRBV10-2 and TRBJ2-7, with 7 positions matching TRBD1. J lost 5 bases, V lost 9 bases, and 4 bases had no gene match. The germline V gene encodes CDR1 WSHSY and CDR2 SAAADI. The CDR3 spans 11 residues. CDR3 sequence reads: CASRGLNEQYF. The CDR3 nucleotides read TGCGCCAGTAGGGGGCTGAACGAGCAGTACTTC.

This chain links TRBV29-1 with TRBJ1-3; no reliable D call. The V gene's germline CDR1 is SQVTM and CDR2 ANQGSEA. Trimming stripped 5 bases from V and 6 bases from J, with 11 bases between. This CDR3 has 12 amino acids. CDR3 bases: TGCAGCGTTACCCCGGGAGTAAACACCATATATTTT. It specifies CSVTPGVNTIYF. The full variable domain, with the rest looked up from reference TRBV29-1 and TRBJ1-3, is SAVISQKPSRDICQRGTSLTIQCQVDSQVTMMFWYRQQPGQSLTLIATANQGSEATYESGFVIDKFPISRPNLTFSTLTVSNMSPEDSSIYLCSVTPGVNTIYFGEGSWLTVV.

J is TRBJ2-7 and V is TRBV4-2, with 10 bases lining up with TRBD1. The CDR3 has 18 residues. Germline V gene sequence: CDR1 LGHNA, CDR2 YNFKEQ. With V trimmed by 4 bases and J by 2 bases, 14 bases remained unmatched. CDR3 sequence: CASSLQGTGDIKPYEQYF. CDR3 in DNA: TGTGCCAGCAGCCTACAGGGGACAGGGGACATAAAACCCTACGAGCAGTACTTC.

V and J are TRBV28 and TRBJ2-7; 11 bases are a match to TRBD2. The CDR3 contains 13 residues. Per the germline V gene, CDR1 is MDHEN and CDR2 is SYDVKM. V lost 7 bases, J lost 7 bases, and 6 bases stayed unmatched. CDR3 DNA sequence: TGTGCCAGCACTGCTAGCGGGGGGAAGGAGCAGTACTTC. This encodes CASTASGGKEQYF.

As to this clone: One junction end disagrees with the germline gene, perhaps due to a read error. The gene calls are TRBV5-4 and TRBJ2-5; 9 bases map to TRBD1. The germline CDR1 and CDR2 sequences are SGHNT and YYREEE (reference sequence). The CDR3 has 14 residues. CDR3: CASSFNRGQESQYF. The CDR3 nucleotides read TGTGCCAGCAGCTTTAACAGGGGGCAAGAGAGCCAGTACTTC.